This T cell receptor beta chain was captured by sequencing in a study of human T cells and chemical hapten exposure. TCRdb analysed the 5' RACE reads with MiXCR anew, one entry per CDR3 protein. The table records about 140,000 distinct CDR3 sequences, 3.5% to 5% of them present only once. It was unfractionated whole blood from which total RNA was extracted. This CDR3 spans 15 amino acids. Germline-derived CDR1 and CDR2 are LGHNA and YNFKEQ. This clonotype appeared a single time. It may be a read error: a sequence one base away is much more abundant. This clonotype originated in a female donor in good health. This chain connects TRBV4-2 to TRBJ2-3; the match to TRBD2 covers 7 bases. The CDR3 sequence: CASGQVAGGTDTQYF. The CDR3 DNA sequence: TGTGCCAGCGGCCAAGTGGCGGGGGGCACAGATACGCAGTATTTT.